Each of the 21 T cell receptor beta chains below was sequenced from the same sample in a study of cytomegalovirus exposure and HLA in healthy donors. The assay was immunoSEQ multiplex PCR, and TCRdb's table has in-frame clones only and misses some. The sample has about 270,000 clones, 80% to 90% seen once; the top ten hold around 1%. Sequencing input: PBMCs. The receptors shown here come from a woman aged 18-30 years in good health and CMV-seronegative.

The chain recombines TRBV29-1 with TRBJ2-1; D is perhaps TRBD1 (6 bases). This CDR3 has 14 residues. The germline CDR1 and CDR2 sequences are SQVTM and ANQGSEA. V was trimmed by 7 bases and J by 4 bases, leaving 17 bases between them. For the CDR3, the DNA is TGCAGCGGCCAAGGGGGACCGACATACAATGAGCAGTTCTTC. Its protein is CSGQGGPTYNEQFF.

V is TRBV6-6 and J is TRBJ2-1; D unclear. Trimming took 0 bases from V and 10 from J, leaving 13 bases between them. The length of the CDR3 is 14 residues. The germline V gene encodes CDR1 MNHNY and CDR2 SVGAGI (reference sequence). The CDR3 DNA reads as TGTGCCAGCAGTTACTCCCTAGTAAGCGACGAGCAGTTCTTC. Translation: CASSYSLVSDEQFF.

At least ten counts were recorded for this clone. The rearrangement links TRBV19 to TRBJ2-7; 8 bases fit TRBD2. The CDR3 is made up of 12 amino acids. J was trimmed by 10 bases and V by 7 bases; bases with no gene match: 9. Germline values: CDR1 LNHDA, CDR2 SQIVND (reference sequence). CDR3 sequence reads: CASTGAREEQYF. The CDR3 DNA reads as TGTGCCAGTACGGGTGCGCGGGAGGAACAGTACTTC.

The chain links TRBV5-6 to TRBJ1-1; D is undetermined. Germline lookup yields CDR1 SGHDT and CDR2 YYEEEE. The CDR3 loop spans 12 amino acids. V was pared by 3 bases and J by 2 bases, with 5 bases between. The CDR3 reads CASSYRNTEAFF. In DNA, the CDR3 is TGTGCCAGCAGCTACAGAAACACTGAAGCTTTCTTT.

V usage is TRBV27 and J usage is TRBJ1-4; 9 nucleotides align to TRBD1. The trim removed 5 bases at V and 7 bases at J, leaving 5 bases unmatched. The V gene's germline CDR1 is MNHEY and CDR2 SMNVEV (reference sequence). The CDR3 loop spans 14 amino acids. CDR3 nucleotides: TGTGCCAGCAGTCCCGGGACAGGGACTGAAAAACTGTTTTTT. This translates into CASSPGTGTEKLFF.

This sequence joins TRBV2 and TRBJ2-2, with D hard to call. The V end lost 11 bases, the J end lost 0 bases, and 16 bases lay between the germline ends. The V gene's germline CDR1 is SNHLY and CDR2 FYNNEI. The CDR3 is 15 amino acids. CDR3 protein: CASKEPRSNTGELFF. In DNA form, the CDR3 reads TGTGCCTCCAAAGAGCCCAGGTCGAACACCGGGGAGCTGTTTTTT.

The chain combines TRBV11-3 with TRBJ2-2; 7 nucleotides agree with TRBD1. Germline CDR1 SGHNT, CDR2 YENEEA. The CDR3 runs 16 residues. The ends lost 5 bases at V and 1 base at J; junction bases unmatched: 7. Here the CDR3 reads CASSPGQAMNTGELFF. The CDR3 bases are TGTGCCAGCAGCCCCGGACAGGCGATGAACACCGGGGAGCTGTTTTTT. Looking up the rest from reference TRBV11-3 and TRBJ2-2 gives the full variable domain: EAGVVQSPRYKIIEKKQPVAFWCNPISGHNTLYWYLQNLGQGPELLIRYENEEAVDDSQLPKDRFSAERLKGVDSTLKIQPAELGDSAVYLCASSPGQAMNTGELFFGEGSRLTVL.

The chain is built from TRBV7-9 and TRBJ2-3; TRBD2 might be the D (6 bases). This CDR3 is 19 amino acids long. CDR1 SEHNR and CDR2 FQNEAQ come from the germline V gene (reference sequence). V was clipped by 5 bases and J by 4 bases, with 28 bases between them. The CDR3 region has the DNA TGTGCCAGCAGCCACAACTTCCTGACTAGACAAGTTCACGCAGATACGCAGTATTTT. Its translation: CASSHNFLTRQVHADTQYF.

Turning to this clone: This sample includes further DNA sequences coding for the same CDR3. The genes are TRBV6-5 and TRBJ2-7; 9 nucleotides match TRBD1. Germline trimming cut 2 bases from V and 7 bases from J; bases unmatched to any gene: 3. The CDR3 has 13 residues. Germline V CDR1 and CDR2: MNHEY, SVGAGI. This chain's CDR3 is CASSYNRGHEQYF. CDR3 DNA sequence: TGTGCCAGCAGTTACAACAGGGGGCATGAGCAGTACTTC.

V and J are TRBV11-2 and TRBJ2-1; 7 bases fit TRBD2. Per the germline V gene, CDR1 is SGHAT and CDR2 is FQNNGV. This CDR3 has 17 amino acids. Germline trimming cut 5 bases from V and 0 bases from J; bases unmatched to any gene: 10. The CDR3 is CASSPRGGQSSYNEQFF. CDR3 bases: TGTGCCAGCAGCCCTAGGGGAGGGCAGAGCTCCTACAATGAGCAGTTCTTC.

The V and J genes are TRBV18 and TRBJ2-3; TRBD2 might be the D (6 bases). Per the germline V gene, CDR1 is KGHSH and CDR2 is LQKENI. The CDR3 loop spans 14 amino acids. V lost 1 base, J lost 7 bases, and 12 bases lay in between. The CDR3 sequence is CASSPLRAGNTQYF. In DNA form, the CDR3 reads TGTGCCAGCTCACCACTCAGGGCGGGAAATACGCAGTATTTT.

The CDR3 loop is CSALDRHTQYF. The CDR3 DNA follows: TGCAGTGCCCTCGACAGGCATACGCAGTATTTT. The chain joins TRBV20-1 to TRBJ2-3; the D gene is possibly TRBD1 (6 bases). The germline V gene encodes CDR1 DFQATT and CDR2 SNEGSKA (reference sequence). The CDR3 length is 11 residues. The V and J ends lost 6 bases and 7 bases respectively, with 11 bases between them.

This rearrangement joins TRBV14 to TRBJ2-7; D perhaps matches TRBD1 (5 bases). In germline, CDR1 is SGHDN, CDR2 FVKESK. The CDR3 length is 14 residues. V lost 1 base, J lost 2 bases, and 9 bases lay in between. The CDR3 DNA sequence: TGTGCCAGCAGCCAAGCAGGGATGCCCTACGAGCAGTACTTC. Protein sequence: CASSQAGMPYEQYF.

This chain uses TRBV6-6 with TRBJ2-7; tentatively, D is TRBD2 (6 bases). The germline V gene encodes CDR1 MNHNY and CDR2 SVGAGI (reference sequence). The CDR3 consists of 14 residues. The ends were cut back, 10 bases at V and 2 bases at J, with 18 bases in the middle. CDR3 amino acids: CATRGRDLTYEQYF. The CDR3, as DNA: TGTGCCACCCGAGGGCGGGATTTAACCTACGAGCAGTACTTC.

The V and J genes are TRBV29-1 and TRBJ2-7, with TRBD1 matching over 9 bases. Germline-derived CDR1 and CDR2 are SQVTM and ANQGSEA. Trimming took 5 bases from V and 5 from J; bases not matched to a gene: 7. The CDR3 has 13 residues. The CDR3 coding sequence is TGCAGCGTTCTTGGGACAGGGTTTAACGAGCAGTACTTC. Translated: CSVLGTGFNEQYF.

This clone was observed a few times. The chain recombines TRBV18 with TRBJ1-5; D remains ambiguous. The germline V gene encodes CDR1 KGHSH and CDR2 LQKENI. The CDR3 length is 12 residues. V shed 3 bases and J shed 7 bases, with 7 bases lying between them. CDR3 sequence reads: CASSPPGQPQHF. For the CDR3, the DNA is TGTGCCAGCTCACCCCCGGGACAGCCCCAGCATTTT.

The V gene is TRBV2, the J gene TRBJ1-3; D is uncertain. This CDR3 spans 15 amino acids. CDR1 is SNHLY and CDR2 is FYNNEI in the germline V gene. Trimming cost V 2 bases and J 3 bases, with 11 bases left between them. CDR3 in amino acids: CASSETAVVGNTIYF. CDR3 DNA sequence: TGTGCCAGCAGTGAAACAGCGGTCGTTGGAAACACCATATATTTT. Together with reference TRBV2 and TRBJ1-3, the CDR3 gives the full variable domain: EPEVTQTPSHQVTQMGQEVILRCVPISNHLYFYWYRQILGQKVEFLVSFYNNEISEKSEIFDDQFSVERPDGSNFTLKIRSTKLEDSAMYFCASSETAVVGNTIYFGEGSWLTVV.

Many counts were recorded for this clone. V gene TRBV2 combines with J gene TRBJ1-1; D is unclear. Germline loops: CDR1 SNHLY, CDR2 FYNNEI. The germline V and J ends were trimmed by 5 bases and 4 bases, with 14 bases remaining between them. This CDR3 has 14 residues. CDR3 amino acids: CASSRPSQSTEAFF. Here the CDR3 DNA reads TGTGCCAGCAGTCGACCCTCACAGAGCACTGAAGCTTTCTTT.

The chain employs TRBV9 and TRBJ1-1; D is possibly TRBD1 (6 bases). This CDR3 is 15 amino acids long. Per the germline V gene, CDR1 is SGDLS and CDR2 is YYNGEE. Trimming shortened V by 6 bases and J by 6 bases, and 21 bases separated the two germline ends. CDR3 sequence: CASNPPDSYQPEAFF. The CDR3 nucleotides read TGTGCCAGCAACCCTCCGGACAGTTATCAGCCTGAAGCTTTCTTT. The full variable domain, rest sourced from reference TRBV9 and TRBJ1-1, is DSGVTQTPKHLITATGQRVTLRCSPRSGDLSVYWYQQSLDQGLQFLIQYYNGEERAKGNILERFSAQQFPDLHSELNLSSLELGDSALYFCASNPPDSYQPEAFFGQGTRLTVV.

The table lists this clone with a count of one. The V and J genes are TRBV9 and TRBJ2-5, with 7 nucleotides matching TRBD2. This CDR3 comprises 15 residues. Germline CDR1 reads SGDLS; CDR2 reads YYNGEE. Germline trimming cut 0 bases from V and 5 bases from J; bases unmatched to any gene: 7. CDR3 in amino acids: CASSVGGGPWETQYF. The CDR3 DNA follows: TGTGCCAGCAGCGTAGGCGGGGGACCTTGGGAGACCCAGTACTTC.

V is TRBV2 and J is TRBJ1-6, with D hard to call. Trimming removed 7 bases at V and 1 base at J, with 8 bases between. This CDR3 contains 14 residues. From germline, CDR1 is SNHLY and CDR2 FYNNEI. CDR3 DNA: TGTGCCAGCATCGCTCGGTCCTATAATTCACCCCTCCACTTT. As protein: CASIARSYNSPLHF.